The 27 T cell receptor beta chains below were found in one sample sequenced in a study of cytomegalovirus exposure and HLA in healthy donors. 60 Vbeta and 13 Jbeta primers were used in PCR. TCRdb's copy holds only in-frame clones and misses some; the assay was immunoSEQ multiplex PCR. There are roughly 180,000 clones in the sample; under 9.5% occur only once, and 1% to 1.5% lies in the top ten. The sequenced sample was PBMCs. These receptors came from a woman in her twenties or thirties in good health and CMV-seropositive.

This clone was seen only a few times. The chain has TRBV9 and TRBJ1-5, with 7 bases fitting TRBD1. Germline CDR1 is SGDLS and CDR2 is YYNGEE. Trimming cost V 0 bases and J 2 bases; bases outside gene matches: 2. The CDR3 is made up of 15 amino acids. In nucleotides, the CDR3 is TGTGCCAGCAGCGTAGGTCAGGGGGGCAATCAGCCCCAGCATTTT. It yields the protein CASSVGQGGNQPQHF.

CDR3 sequence (DNA): TGCGCCAGCAGCTTGGGAGGGGGGGCCACAGAGACCCAGTACTTC. Its translation: CASSLGGGATETQYF. The V and J genes are TRBV5-1 and TRBJ2-5, with D maybe TRBD2 (7 bases). The CDR3 extends over 15 amino acids. Germline values: CDR1 SGHRS, CDR2 YFSETQ. V dropped 0 bases and J dropped 4 bases, with 13 bases sitting between them.

The chain has TRBV6-6 and TRBJ2-1; maybe TRBD2 (6 bases). The length of the CDR3 is 16 residues. The germline CDR1 and CDR2 sequences are MNHNY and SVGAGI (reference sequence). The V gene lost 0 bases and the J gene lost 4 bases, with 13 bases spanning the gap. The CDR3 nucleotides read TGTGCCAGCAGTTACTCGGGGCAGGGACTTTACAATGAGCAGTTCTTC. It codes for CASSYSGQGLYNEQFF.

The chain joins TRBV2 to TRBJ1-5; 8 bases are shared with TRBD1. The CDR3 totals 16 residues. After removal of 2 bases from V and 4 bases from J, the junction contained 7 bases not matched to a gene. Germline lookup yields CDR1 SNHLY and CDR2 FYNNEI. The CDR3 is CASSERTGSPNQPQHF. The DNA for the CDR3 is TGTGCCAGCAGTGAAAGGACAGGGAGTCCAAATCAGCCCCAGCATTTT.

This clone has a handful of counts. The rearrangement joins TRBV27 to TRBJ2-7; TRBD1 might be the D (6 bases). Between the trimmed V and J ends, which lost 5 bases and 2 bases, there was a span of 13 bases. The germline V gene encodes CDR1 MNHEY and CDR2 SMNVEV (reference sequence). The CDR3 runs 14 residues. The DNA of the CDR3 is TGTGCCAGCAGTCCCACAGGGAAAACCTACGAGCAGTACTTC. Protein sequence: CASSPTGKTYEQYF.

The chain is built from TRBV6-1 and TRBJ2-7; D gene ambiguous. The V gene lost 2 bases and the J gene lost 3 bases, with 8 bases spanning the gap. The CDR3 has 13 residues. Germline assignment: CDR1 MNHNS and CDR2 SASEGT. CDR3 DNA sequence: TGTGCCAGCAGTGAACCCCCCAACTACGAGCAGTACTTC. Its protein is CASSEPPNYEQYF.

A few counts support this clone. This chain joins TRBV5-1 and TRBJ2-7; TRBD1 might be the D (6 bases). Germline assignment: CDR1 SGHRS and CDR2 YFSETQ. V dropped 0 bases and J dropped 5 bases, with 12 bases sitting between them. The CDR3 runs to 14 residues. CDR3 in DNA: TGCGCCAGCAGCTTGGGACAGGTAGGAGACGAGCAGTACTTC. This codes for CASSLGQVGDEQYF.

There are a few counts of this clone. The chain uses TRBV5-1 and TRBJ2-5, with TRBD1 matching 10 bases. This CDR3 region has 16 residues. V dropped 4 bases and J dropped 4; count of bases not matched to a gene: 10. From germline, CDR1 is SGHRS and CDR2 YFSETQ. CDR3 nucleotides: TGCGCCAGCAGCCGGGGACAGGGGCCCTCCGGAGAGACCCAGTACTTC. Translation gives CASSRGQGPSGETQYF.

The chain has TRBV5-4 and TRBJ2-5; D is uncertain. This CDR3 spans 14 amino acids. Trimming took off 2 bases at V and 0 bases at J, with 8 bases between the two ends. Looked up from germline, CDR1 is SGHNT and CDR2 is YYREEE (reference sequence). This chain's CDR3 is CASSFDMYQETQYF. The CDR3 coding sequence is TGTGCCAGCAGCTTCGACATGTACCAAGAGACCCAGTACTTC.

V is TRBV27 and J is TRBJ2-7; maybe TRBD2 (5 bases). Looked up from germline, CDR1 is MNHEY and CDR2 is SMNVEV (reference sequence). The V end was cut by 6 bases, the J end by 4 bases, with 19 bases between. The length of the CDR3 is 15 residues. CDR3 in DNA: TGTGCCAGCAGCATCCAACTCCGAGGGATTTACGAGCAGTACTTC. It codes for CASSIQLRGIYEQYF.

This clone was seen a handful of times. The chain recombines TRBV5-4 with TRBJ1-2; D is uncertain. Germline V CDR1 and CDR2: SGHNT, YYREEE (reference sequence). This CDR3 has 14 amino acids. Between the trimmed V and J ends, which lost 0 bases and 2 bases, there was a span of 8 bases. CDR3 DNA sequence: TGTGCCAGCAGCTTGGGGTACAAGAACTATGGCTACACCTTC. Translation gives CASSLGYKNYGYTF.

In nucleotides, the CDR3 is TGTGCCAGCAGCTTCGGACAGGGAGGAAACACCATATATTTT. It specifies CASSFGQGGNTIYF. V usage is TRBV7-8 and J usage is TRBJ1-3; 8 bases match TRBD1. CDR1 is SGHVS and CDR2 is FQNEAQ in the germline V gene. With V trimmed by 3 bases and J by 4 bases, 2 bases remained unmatched. The CDR3 spans 14 residues.

This clone has more than one count but fewer than ten. CDR3 nucleotide sequence: TGCGCCAGCAGCTCGGGACTAGCGGGAGGCCAAACCGGGGAGCTGTTTTTT. As protein: CASSSGLAGGQTGELFF. The chain uses TRBV5-1 and TRBJ2-2, with 15 bases identical to TRBD2. V lost 3 bases to trimming and J lost 5 bases; unmatched junction nucleotides: 5. The CDR3 consists of 17 residues. CDR1 is SGHRS, CDR2 YFSETQ, per germline.

In this sample, this clone turned up a few times. The genes are TRBV30 and TRBJ1-4; D perhaps matches TRBD1 (5 bases). The CDR3 has 14 amino acids. Trimming left V 4 bases short and J 5 bases short, with 14 bases between. CDR1 GTSNPN and CDR2 SVGIG come from the germline V gene (reference sequence). CDR3 region: CAWMGGHRNEKLFF. The DNA for the CDR3 is TGTGCCTGGATGGGAGGACATAGAAATGAAAAACTGTTTTTT. The whole variable domain, filled in from reference TRBV30 and TRBJ1-4, reads SQTIHQWPATLVQPVGSPLSLECTVEGTSNPNLYWYRQAAGRGLQLLFYSVGIGQISSEVPQNLSASRPQDRQFILSSKKLLLSDSGFYLCAWMGGHRNEKLFFGSGTQLSVL.

A few counts support this clone. The chain links TRBV25-1 to TRBJ2-7; D might be TRBD1 (6 bases). This CDR3 contains 15 residues. V was pared by 4 bases and J by 5 bases, with 18 bases between. Germline V CDR1 and CDR2: MGHDK, SYGVNS. The CDR3 protein is CASSGQTGVADEQYF. CDR3 nucleotide sequence: TGTGCCAGCAGTGGCCAGACAGGAGTCGCCGACGAGCAGTACTTC.

The chain combines TRBV7-2 with TRBJ2-1, with TRBD2 matching over 12 bases. The ends lost 5 bases at V and 6 bases at J; junction bases unmatched: 11. CDR3 length equals 17 residues. Germline CDR1 SGHTA, CDR2 FQGNSA. CDR3 sequence reads: CASSPRFWTSGTNEQFF. The DNA for the CDR3 is TGTGCCAGCAGCCCTCGGTTTTGGACTAGCGGGACCAATGAGCAGTTCTTC.

The chain has TRBV10-3 and TRBJ2-2; TRBD1 matches at 8 bases. CDR1 is ENHRY and CDR2 is SYGVKD in the germline V gene. With 6 bases clipped from V and 0 bases from J, the junction kept 3 bases outside the gene matches. The CDR3 has 15 amino acids. CDR3 nucleotides: TGTGCCATCAGAGGGACAGGCTCGAACACCGGGGAGCTGTTTTTT. Translating gives CAIRGTGSNTGELFF.

This chain connects TRBV5-1 to TRBJ1-5, with TRBD1 as a possible D gene (6 bases). The V gene's germline CDR1 is SGHRS and CDR2 YFSETQ. Trimming cost V 1 base and J 3 bases, with 11 bases left between them. The CDR3 runs to 15 residues. The CDR3 here is CASSLLAGDNQPQHF. The CDR3 DNA is TGCGCCAGCAGCTTGCTGGCAGGGGACAATCAGCCCCAGCATTTT.

V usage is TRBV29-1 and J usage is TRBJ2-5; 8 bases fit TRBD1. V trimming: 6 bases; J trimming: 3 bases; junction bases outside the gene matches: 15. The CDR3 runs to 16 residues. In germline, CDR1 is SQVTM, CDR2 ANQGSEA. The CDR3 region is CSVLGGNQGAEETQYF. The DNA for the CDR3 is TGCAGCGTCTTGGGGGGTAACCAGGGGGCGGAAGAGACCCAGTACTTC. The full variable domain, in which reference TRBV29-1 and TRBJ2-5 provide the parts outside the CDR3, is SAVISQKPSRDICQRGTSLTIQCQVDSQVTMMFWYRQQPGQSLTLIATANQGSEATYESGFVIDKFPISRPNLTFSTLTVSNMSPEDSSIYLCSVLGGNQGAEETQYFGPGTRLLVL.

This chain joins TRBV2 and TRBJ2-3, with TRBD1 identical over 9 bases. The CDR3 covers 13 residues. Germline CDR1 and CDR2: SNHLY and FYNNEI. J lost 6 bases, V lost 6 bases, and 4 bases had no gene match. CDR3 protein: CASRGTGTDTQYF. CDR3 DNA: TGTGCCAGCAGGGGGACAGGGACCGATACGCAGTATTTT.

The table lists this clone with a few counts. The chain joins TRBV6-1 to TRBJ2-2, with D perhaps matching TRBD1 (5 bases). Per the germline V gene, CDR1 is MNHNS and CDR2 is SASEGT. CDR3 length equals 14 residues. V was trimmed by 0 bases and J by 8 bases, leaving 10 bases between them. The CDR3 region is CASSEAPRGGELFF. CDR3 nucleotides: TGTGCCAGCAGTGAAGCGCCTAGGGGTGGGGAGCTGTTTTTT.

J is TRBJ2-3 and V is TRBV5-1; no firm D call. The ends were cut back, 1 base at V and 0 bases at J, with 3 bases in the middle. Germline loops: CDR1 SGHRS, CDR2 YFSETQ. This CDR3 contains 13 residues. CDR3 loop: CASSLSSTDTQYF. DNA of the CDR3: TGCGCCAGCAGCTTGAGCAGCACAGATACGCAGTATTTT.

The rearrangement uses TRBV9 and TRBJ2-3, with D possibly matching TRBD1 (6 bases). Deletions cut 3 bases from V and 12 bases from J, with 17 bases between. This CDR3 region has 13 residues. Germline V gene lookup returns CDR1 SGDLS and CDR2 YYNGEE. For the CDR3, the DNA is TGTGCCAGCAGCGAGCCCTACAGGGATGTACAGTATTTT. Translating it yields CASSEPYRDVQYF.

The J gene is TRBJ2-3, the V gene TRBV15; 7 positions match TRBD2. The J segment lost 1 base and the V segment lost 7 bases, leaving 5 bases of the junction unmatched. This CDR3 is 14 amino acids long. Germline values: CDR1 LNHNV, CDR2 YYDKDF (reference sequence). The CDR3 coding sequence is TGTGCCACCAAGAAGCGGGAAGGCACAGATACGCAGTATTTT. Protein sequence: CATKKREGTDTQYF.

The CDR3 protein is CASSLEAGREQYF. The CDR3 bases are TGTGCCAGCAGCTTGGAAGCAGGGAGGGAGCAGTACTTC. V and J are TRBV5-4 and TRBJ2-7, with D possibly matching TRBD2 (6 bases). Deletions cut 0 bases from V and 7 bases from J, with 11 bases between. This CDR3 contains 13 residues. Germline V lookup: CDR1 SGHNT, CDR2 YYREEE (reference sequence). The whole variable domain, remainder taken from reference TRBV5-4 and TRBJ2-7, is ETGVTQSPTHLIKTRGQQVTLRCSSQSGHNTVSWYQQALGQGPQFIFQYYREEENGRGNFPPRFSGLQFPNYSSELNVNALELDDSALYLCASSLEAGREQYFGPGTRLTVT.

Only a few counts were recorded for this clone. The V and J genes are TRBV19 and TRBJ2-1; the match to TRBD2 covers 13 bases. Germline trimming cut 6 bases from V and 6 bases from J; bases unmatched to any gene: 8. Germline lookup yields CDR1 LNHDA and CDR2 SQIVND (reference sequence). The CDR3 runs 16 residues. The CDR3 loop is CASSRTSGSGGNEQFF. The CDR3 DNA follows: TGTGCCAGTAGCAGGACTAGCGGGAGTGGCGGCAATGAGCAGTTCTTC.

This clone was observed a few times. This rearrangement joins TRBV6-1 to TRBJ1-4; possible D gene TRBD1, 5 bases. The length of the CDR3 is 16 residues. Germline V gene sequence: CDR1 MNHNS, CDR2 SASEGT. V lost 0 bases to trimming and J lost 0 bases, with 8 bases between them. As DNA, the CDR3 is TGTGCCAGCAGTGAAGCGGGGGGGGCAACTAATGAAAAACTGTTTTTT. This sequence encodes CASSEAGGATNEKLFF.